The present TCR beta chain was sequenced within a study of a mutant IDH1 vaccine in newly diagnosed glioma. Study-level information: Across weeks 1, 3, 5, 7, 11, 15, 19 and 23, patients received a vaccination each time, eight in all. Following radiotherapy alone, or alongside temozolomide cycles, vaccination was started after an interval of 4-6 weeks. Most had both radiotherapy and temozolomide beforehand; others had only one. Whole-study findings and limits: Shifts in the top peripheral T cell clonotypes seemed unrelated to pseudoprogression.

The data were produced by immunoSEQ multiplex PCR, yet TCRdb's version contains in-frame clones alone and is incomplete. The data contain 40,000 to 50,000 clones, approximately 76% of them seen just once; the ten biggest clones take up around 5.3%. Time point noted: week 23, last vaccination. What each vaccine dose contained was 300 ug of mutant IDH1 20-mer peptide, accompanied by topical imiquimod. As to this clone: The target antigen is unknown.

Here the sequenced sample was PBMCs, taken from a glioma patient whose treatment included an IDH1 peptide vaccine. This clonotype was obtained from a man over 45 with glioma.

The CDR3 DNA follows: TGTGCCTGGACAGGGGATGGCACAGATACGCAGTATTTT. Its protein product is CAWTGDGTDTQYF. The genes are TRBV6-1 and TRBJ2-3; TRBD1 matches 9 bases. CDR1 MNHNS and CDR2 SASEGT come from the germline V gene. Germline trimming cut 11 bases from V and 1 base from J; bases unmatched to any gene: 4. The CDR3 loop spans 13 amino acids.